Reported below is one T cell receptor beta chain. Each donor had about 10 milliliters of peripheral blood drawn. Then a second PCR, running about 6 to 11 cycles, was carried out with a sample-barcoded 5' primer and a J-beta primer mix. With 12 random nucleotides, a template-switch adaptor tagged each individual cDNA molecule. TCRdb independently ran MiXCR on the 5' RACE reads; one entry per CDR3 protein. This table holds 1,800,000 or so distinct CDR3 sequences, about two fifths found once. These data come from a study of blood T cells in healthy people across ages. The CDR3 contains 14 residues. Germline V lookup: CDR1 MNHEY, CDR2 SVGAGI. Trimming took 7 bases from V and 1 from J, leaving 13 bases between them.

Material for sequencing was blood. The rearrangement links TRBV6-5 to TRBJ1-1; no definite D call. The clonotype was recovered from a human donor in good health. DNA for the CDR3: TGTGCCAGCACCACTTTATTGAGGAACACTGAAGCTTTCTTT. It is translated as CASTTLLRNTEAFF.